The 22 T cell receptor beta chains below were found in one sample sequenced in a study of cytomegalovirus exposure and HLA in healthy donors (dated by TCRdb to the late 2010s). Receptor amplification or capture employed the immunoSEQ multiplex PCR assay. For the multiplex PCR, a mixture combining 60 forward primers for TCR Vbeta segments and 13 reverse primers for TCR Jbeta segments was used. TCRdb stores this immuneACCESS table with in-frame sequences only. Part of the clones is absent; in the studies checked, under half of the shortfall reflects unresolved V genes, and no reason is known for the rest. In this sample the table shows 150,000 to 200,000 clones, roughly four fifths of which occur a single time. The biggest ten clones account for roughly 4.3% of the sample. Sequenced sample: PBMCs. These receptor sequences come from a man aged 50 or older in good health and CMV-seropositive.

This clone was detected a few times. V and J are TRBV9 and TRBJ2-1; TRBD2 matches 8 bases. Trimming at V came to 3 bases and at J to 6 bases, leaving 8 bases not matched to a gene. The CDR3 is 15 residues long. Germline CDR1 is SGDLS and CDR2 is YYNGEE. As DNA, the CDR3 is TGTGCCAGCAGCGCAGAGCGGGAGCTTTTCAATGAGCAGTTCTTC. Amino acid sequence: CASSAERELFNEQFF.

The chain employs TRBV27 and TRBJ2-1, with D possibly TRBD1 on 5 matching bases. The germline V and J ends were trimmed by 3 bases and 6 bases, with 12 bases remaining between them. CDR3 length: 14 residues. The germline CDR1 and CDR2 sequences are MNHEY and SMNVEV (reference sequence). This CDR3 is CASSFGVGLNEQFF. CDR3 nucleotides: TGTGCCAGCAGTTTTGGTGTGGGGCTCAATGAGCAGTTCTTC.

J is TRBJ2-7 and V is TRBV27, with 10 positions matching TRBD2. V lost 5 bases and J lost 2; bases outside the gene matches: 3. Germline V CDR1 and CDR2: MNHEY, SMNVEV (reference sequence). The CDR3 consists of 14 residues. CDR3 protein: CASSPSGGPYEQYF. The CDR3 nucleotides read TGTGCCAGCAGTCCTAGCGGGGGCCCCTACGAGCAGTACTTC.

V usage is TRBV15 and J usage is TRBJ1-2; TRBD1 is a possible D gene (6 bases). Germline CDR1 is LNHNV and CDR2 is YYDKDF (reference sequence). V dropped 3 bases and J dropped 3 bases, with 11 bases sitting between them. The CDR3 runs to 14 residues. The CDR3 is CATSRGDTYYGYTF. Written as DNA, the CDR3 is TGTGCCACCAGCAGGGGGGACACCTACTATGGCTACACCTTC. The full variable domain, completed using reference TRBV15 and TRBJ1-2, is DAMVIQNPRYQVTQFGKPVTLSCSQTLNHNVMYWYQQKSSQAPKLLFHYYDKDFNNEADTPDNFQSRRPNTSFCFLDIRSPGLGDTAMYLCATSRGDTYYGYTFGSGTRLTVV.

The rearrangement joins TRBV2 to TRBJ2-1; the match to TRBD1 covers 7 bases. The CDR3 runs 12 residues. In germline, CDR1 is SNHLY, CDR2 FYNNEI. Trimming at V came to 6 bases and at J to 4 bases, leaving 0 bases not matched to a gene. DNA for the CDR3: TGTGCCAGCAGGACAGGGTACAATGAGCAGTTCTTC. Encoded protein: CASRTGYNEQFF.

V and J are TRBV9 and TRBJ2-1; D may be TRBD1 (6 bases). From germline, CDR1 is SGDLS and CDR2 YYNGEE. The length of the CDR3 is 15 residues. Trimming removed 6 bases at V and 0 bases at J, with 13 bases between. The CDR3 spells CASTPGQSSYNEQFF. The CDR3 bases are TGTGCCAGCACCCCAGGACAGAGCTCCTACAATGAGCAGTTCTTC.

The V call is TRBV15, the J call TRBJ2-1; no reliable D call. Germline V CDR1 and CDR2: LNHNV, YYDKDF (reference sequence). The CDR3 totals 12 residues. Trimming removed 5 bases at V and 6 bases at J, with 8 bases between. The CDR3, as DNA: TGTGCCACCAGCCCTACCATCAATGAGCAGTTCTTC. Translating it yields CATSPTINEQFF.

The chain uses TRBV11-2 and TRBJ2-7; D is unclear. Germline assignment: CDR1 SGHAT and CDR2 FQNNGV. V was shortened by 3 bases and J by 0 bases, with 3 bases between the two germline ends. The CDR3 extends over 12 amino acids. CDR3 protein: CASSFLSYEQYF. The CDR3 DNA reads as TGTGCCAGCAGCTTCCTCTCCTACGAGCAGTACTTC.

As concerns this clone: This sample also contains other DNA sequences that code for the same CDR3. The rearrangement links TRBV5-1 to TRBJ1-3, with 7 bases aligning to TRBD1. This CDR3 spans 15 amino acids. V dropped 0 bases and J dropped 2; count of bases not matched to a gene: 2. The germline V gene has CDR1 SGHRS and CDR2 YFSETQ. The CDR3 spells CASSLETGAGNTIYF. Here the CDR3 DNA reads TGCGCCAGCAGCTTGGAAACAGGGGCTGGAAACACCATATATTTT.

The chain joins TRBV30 to TRBJ1-5; the D gene is possibly TRBD1 (5 bases). V lost 2 bases to trimming and J lost 4 bases, with 12 bases between them. Germline-derived CDR1 and CDR2 are GTSNPN and SVGIG (reference sequence). This CDR3 comprises 14 residues. The CDR3 loop is CAWSQVEGNQPQHF. The CDR3 DNA is TGTGCCTGGAGTCAGGTGGAGGGGAATCAGCCCCAGCATTTT.

This clone was seen once. J is TRBJ1-5 and V is TRBV5-1; 10 bases fit TRBD1. CDR1 and CDR2 from the germline V gene are SGHRS and YFSETQ. The CDR3 is made up of 15 amino acids. Trimming at V came to 0 bases and at J to 8 bases, leaving 5 bases not matched to a gene. The CDR3 loop is CASSLGDRGSEPQHF. CDR3 nucleotide sequence: TGCGCCAGCAGCTTGGGGGACAGGGGTTCGGAGCCCCAGCATTTT.

This clone was observed a single time. The V gene is TRBV10-3, the J gene TRBJ2-2; D is undetermined. Trimming pared 0 bases from V and 7 bases from J, leaving 9 bases between. CDR1 ENHRY and CDR2 SYGVKD come from the germline V gene. This CDR3 contains 14 residues. In DNA form, the CDR3 reads TGTGCCATCAGTGAGTCGAGGCAGAACGGGGAGCTGTTTTTT. Its protein is CAISESRQNGELFF.

This clone was detected a few times. The V and J genes are TRBV5-1 and TRBJ2-4; D possibly corresponds to TRBD2 (6 bases). V was pared by 3 bases and J by 4 bases, with 11 bases between. Germline V gene data show CDR1 as SGHRS and CDR2 as YFSETQ. The CDR3 spans 14 residues. The CDR3 nucleotides are TGCGCCAGCAGCTGGGGGGACGATAAAAACATTCAGTACTTC. Translated: CASSWGDDKNIQYF.

The sample holds one count of this clone. The V and J genes are TRBV7-2 and TRBJ1-5; D is perhaps TRBD1 (6 bases). The CDR3 consists of 16 residues. CDR1 SGHTA and CDR2 FQGNSA come from the germline V gene. Trimming pared 5 bases from V and 4 bases from J, leaving 18 bases between. The CDR3, as DNA: TGTGCCAGCAGCGGTAGGGGGGGCGGTGGGAATCAGCCCCAGCATTTT. It encodes CASSGRGGGGNQPQHF.

This sequence joins TRBV6-1 and TRBJ1-5, with TRBD1 matching over 7 bases. This CDR3 region has 15 residues. Germline CDR1 MNHNS, CDR2 SASEGT. V lost 2 bases to trimming and J lost 2 bases; unmatched junction nucleotides: 3. CDR3 residues: CASSEQGDGNQPQHF. The CDR3 nucleotides read TGTGCCAGCAGTGAACAGGGGGATGGCAATCAGCCCCAGCATTTT.

This clone was recorded once. This chain uses TRBV13 with TRBJ2-7; 10 nucleotides agree with TRBD1. V lost 5 bases and J lost 2; bases outside the gene matches: 6. The CDR3 extends over 15 amino acids. Germline CDR1 PRHDT, CDR2 FYEKMQ (reference sequence). The CDR3 DNA sequence: TGTGCCAGCAGCCAACGGACAGGGGGGACCTACGAGCAGTACTTC. Translating gives CASSQRTGGTYEQYF.

V gene TRBV7-8 combines with J gene TRBJ1-3; D gene unclear. The length of the CDR3 is 16 residues. Germline CDR1 is SGHVS and CDR2 is FQNEAQ. V dropped 5 bases and J dropped 4 bases, with 18 bases sitting between them. This CDR3 reads CASSTSWGVAGNTIYF. The CDR3 nucleotides are TGTGCCAGCAGCACTTCCTGGGGAGTTGCGGGAAACACCATATATTTT.

This clone was counted between two and nine times. V gene TRBV4-2 combines with J gene TRBJ1-1; D unresolved. Germline V gene data show CDR1 as LGHNA and CDR2 as YNFKEQ. The CDR3 length is 16 residues. V lost 1 base to trimming and J lost 0 bases, with 12 bases between them. The CDR3 DNA reads TGTGCCAGCAGCCAAGTCGAACTATTGATGAACACTGAAGCTTTCTTT. The encoded protein is CASSQVELLMNTEAFF.

As DNA, the CDR3 is TGTGCCAGCACTGACAGGGCCTATGGCTACACCTTC. Translated: CASTDRAYGYTF. The chain couples TRBV28 to TRBJ1-2; the match to TRBD1 covers 7 bases. From germline, CDR1 is MDHEN and CDR2 SYDVKM. This CDR3 spans 12 amino acids. J lost 4 bases, V lost 7 bases, and 3 bases had no gene match.

The chain joins TRBV5-1 to TRBJ2-5, with 8 bases fitting TRBD2. The CDR3 covers 15 residues. The germline V gene has CDR1 SGHRS and CDR2 YFSETQ. Trimming cost V 0 bases and J 2 bases; bases outside gene matches: 3. Here the CDR3 reads CASSLGERGQETQYF. Written as DNA, the CDR3 is TGCGCCAGCAGCTTGGGGGAGCGGGGGCAAGAGACCCAGTACTTC.

This sequence joins TRBV7-2 and TRBJ2-3, with 12 bases fitting TRBD2. This CDR3 comprises 15 residues. The V gene end was trimmed by 4 bases and the J gene end by 6 bases; junction bases not matched to a gene: 5. Germline CDR1 reads SGHTA; CDR2 reads FQGNSA. In DNA, the CDR3 is TGTGCCAGCAGCTCCCTAGCGGGAGGGCCGGATACGCAGTATTTT. Translated: CASSSLAGGPDTQYF.

The chain uses TRBV28 and TRBJ2-5; possibly TRBD2 for D (7 bases). Germline values: CDR1 MDHEN, CDR2 SYDVKM. V lost 7 bases and J 4 bases, leaving 13 bases between the germline ends. This CDR3 region has 13 residues. CDR3 region: CASTLGGPETQYF. CDR3 in DNA: TGTGCCAGCACCCTCGGGGGGCCAGAGACCCAGTACTTC.